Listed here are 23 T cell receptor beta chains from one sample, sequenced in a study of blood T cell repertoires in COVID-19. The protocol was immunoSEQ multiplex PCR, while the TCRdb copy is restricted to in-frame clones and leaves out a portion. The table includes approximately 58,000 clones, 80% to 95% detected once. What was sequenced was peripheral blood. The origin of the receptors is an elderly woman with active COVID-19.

Here the CDR3 reads CASSRGQGGSYEQYF. CDR3 bases: TGCGCCAGCAGCCGGGGGCAGGGTGGGTCCTACGAGCAGTACTTC. This chain joins TRBV4-1 and TRBJ2-7; D possibly corresponds to TRBD1 (6 bases). The CDR3 has 15 residues. The germline CDR1 and CDR2 sequences are MGHRA and YSYEKL. Deletions cut 4 bases from V and 1 base from J, with 14 bases between.

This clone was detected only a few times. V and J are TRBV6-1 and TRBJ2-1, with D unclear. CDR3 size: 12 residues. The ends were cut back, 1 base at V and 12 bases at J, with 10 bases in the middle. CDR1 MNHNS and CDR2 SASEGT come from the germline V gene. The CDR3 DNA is TGTGCCAGCAGTGAAGTTTACAGAATGCAGTTCTTC. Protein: CASSEVYRMQFF.

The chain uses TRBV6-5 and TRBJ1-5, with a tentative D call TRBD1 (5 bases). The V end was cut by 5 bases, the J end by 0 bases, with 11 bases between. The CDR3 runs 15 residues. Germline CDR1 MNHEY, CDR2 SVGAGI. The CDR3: CASSPMGGSNQPQHF. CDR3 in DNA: TGTGCCAGCAGTCCCATGGGGGGTAGCAATCAGCCCCAGCATTTT.

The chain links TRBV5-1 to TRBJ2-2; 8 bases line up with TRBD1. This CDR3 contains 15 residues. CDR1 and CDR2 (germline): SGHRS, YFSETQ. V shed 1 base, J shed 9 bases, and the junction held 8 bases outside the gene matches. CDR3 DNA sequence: TGCGCCAGCAGCTTGAGGCAGGGGGCGGTTCGGGAGCTGTTTTTT. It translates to CASSLRQGAVRELFF.

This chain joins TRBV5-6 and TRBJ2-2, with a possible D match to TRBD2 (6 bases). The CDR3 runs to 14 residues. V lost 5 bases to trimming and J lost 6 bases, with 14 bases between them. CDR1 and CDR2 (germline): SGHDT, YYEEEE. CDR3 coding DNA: TGTGCCAGCAGTTTCCGGGGGAGCTCCGGGGAGCTGTTTTTT. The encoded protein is CASSFRGSSGELFF.

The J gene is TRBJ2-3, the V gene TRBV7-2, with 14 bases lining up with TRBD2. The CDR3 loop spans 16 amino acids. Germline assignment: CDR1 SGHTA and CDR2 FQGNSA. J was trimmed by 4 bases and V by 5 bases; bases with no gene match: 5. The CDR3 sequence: CASSARLAGGPDTQYF. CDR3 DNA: TGTGCCAGCAGCGCCCGACTAGCGGGGGGGCCAGATACGCAGTATTTT.

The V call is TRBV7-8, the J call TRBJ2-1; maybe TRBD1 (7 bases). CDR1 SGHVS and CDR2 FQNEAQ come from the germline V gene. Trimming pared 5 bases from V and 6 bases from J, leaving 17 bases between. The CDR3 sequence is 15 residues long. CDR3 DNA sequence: TGTGCCAGCAGCACCCAGGGGGTGGGGGGCAATGAGCAGTTCTTC. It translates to CASSTQGVGGNEQFF.

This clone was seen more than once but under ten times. The CDR3 loop reads CASSLGTGGPDTQYF. DNA of the CDR3: TGCGCCAGCAGCTTGGGGACAGGGGGCCCAGATACGCAGTATTTT. The rearrangement uses TRBV5-1 and TRBJ2-3; 11 bases are a match to TRBD1. Germline CDR1 SGHRS, CDR2 YFSETQ. CDR3 length: 15 amino acids. Germline trimming cut 0 bases from V and 4 bases from J; bases unmatched to any gene: 1.

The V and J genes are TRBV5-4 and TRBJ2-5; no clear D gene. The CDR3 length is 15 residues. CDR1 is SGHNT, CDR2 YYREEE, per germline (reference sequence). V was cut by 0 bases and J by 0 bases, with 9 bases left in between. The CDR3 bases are TGTGCCAGCAGCTTGGGCCCGGGTAACCAAGAGACCCAGTACTTC. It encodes CASSLGPGNQETQYF.

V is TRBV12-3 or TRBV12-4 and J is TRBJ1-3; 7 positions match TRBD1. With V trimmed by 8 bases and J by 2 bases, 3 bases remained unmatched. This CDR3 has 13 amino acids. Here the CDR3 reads CASQDRAGNTIYF. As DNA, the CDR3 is TGTGCCAGCCAAGACAGGGCTGGAAACACCATATATTTT.

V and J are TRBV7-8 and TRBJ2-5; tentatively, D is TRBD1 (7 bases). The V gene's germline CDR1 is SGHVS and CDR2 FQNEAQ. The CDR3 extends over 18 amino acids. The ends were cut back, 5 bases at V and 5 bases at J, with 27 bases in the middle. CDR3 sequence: CASSPSSTGYGSKETQYF. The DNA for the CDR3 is TGTGCCAGCAGCCCGAGCTCGACAGGGTACGGGAGTAAGGAGACCCAGTACTTC.

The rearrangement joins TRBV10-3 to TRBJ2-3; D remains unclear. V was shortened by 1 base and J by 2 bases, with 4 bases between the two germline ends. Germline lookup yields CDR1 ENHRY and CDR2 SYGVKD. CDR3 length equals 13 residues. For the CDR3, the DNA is TGTGCCATCAGTGAGTACTTCACAGATACGCAGTATTTT. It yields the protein CAISEYFTDTQYF.

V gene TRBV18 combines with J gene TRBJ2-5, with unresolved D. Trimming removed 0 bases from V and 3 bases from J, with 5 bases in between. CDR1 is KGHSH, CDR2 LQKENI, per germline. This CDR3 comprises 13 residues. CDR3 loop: CASSPPNEETQYF. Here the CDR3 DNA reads TGTGCCAGCTCACCACCCAATGAAGAGACCCAGTACTTC.

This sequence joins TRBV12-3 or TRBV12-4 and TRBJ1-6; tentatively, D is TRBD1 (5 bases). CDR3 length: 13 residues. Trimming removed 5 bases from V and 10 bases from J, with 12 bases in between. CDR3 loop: CASSAREGSPLHF. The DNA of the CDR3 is TGTGCCAGCAGTGCCCGGGAGGGGTCACCCCTCCACTTT.

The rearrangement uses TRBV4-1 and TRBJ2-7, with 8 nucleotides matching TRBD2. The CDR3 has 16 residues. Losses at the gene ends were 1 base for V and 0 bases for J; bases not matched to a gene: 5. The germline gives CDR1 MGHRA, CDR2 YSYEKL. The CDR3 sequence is CASSQATGGSSYEQYF. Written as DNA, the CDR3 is TGCGCCAGCAGCCAAGCAACGGGAGGGAGCTCCTACGAGCAGTACTTC.

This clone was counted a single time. CDR3 sequence reads: CASSGTGGLNEQYF. CDR3 DNA: TGCGCCAGCAGCGGGACAGGGGGCTTGAACGAGCAGTACTTC. The chain joins TRBV5-1 to TRBJ2-7; TRBD1 matches 12 bases. After removal of 4 bases from V and 5 bases from J, the junction contained 4 bases not matched to a gene. Germline-derived CDR1 and CDR2 are SGHRS and YFSETQ. The CDR3 runs 14 residues.

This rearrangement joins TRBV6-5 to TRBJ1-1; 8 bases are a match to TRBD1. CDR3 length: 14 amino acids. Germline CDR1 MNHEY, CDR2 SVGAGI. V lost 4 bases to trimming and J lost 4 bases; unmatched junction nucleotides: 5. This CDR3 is CASSWQTGVTEAFF. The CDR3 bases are TGTGCCAGCAGTTGGCAGACAGGGGTCACTGAAGCTTTCTTT.

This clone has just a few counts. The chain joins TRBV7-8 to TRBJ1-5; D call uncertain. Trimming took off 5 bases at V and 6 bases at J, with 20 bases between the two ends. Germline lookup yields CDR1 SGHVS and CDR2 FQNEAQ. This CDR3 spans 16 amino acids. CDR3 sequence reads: CASSTLDGEGSQPQHF. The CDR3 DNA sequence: TGTGCCAGCAGCACGCTGGACGGGGAGGGAAGTCAGCCCCAGCATTTT. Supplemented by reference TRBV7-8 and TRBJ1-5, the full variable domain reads GAGVSQSPRYKVAKRGQDVALRCDPISGHVSLFWYQQALGQGPEFLTYFQNEAQLDKSGLPSDRFFAERPEGSVSTLKIQRTQQEDSAVYLCASSTLDGEGSQPQHFGDGTRLSIL.

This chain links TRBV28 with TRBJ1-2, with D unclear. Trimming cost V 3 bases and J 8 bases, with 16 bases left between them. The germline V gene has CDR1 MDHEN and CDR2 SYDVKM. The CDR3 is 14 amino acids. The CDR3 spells CASSFLGRVGGYTF. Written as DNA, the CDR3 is TGTGCCAGCAGTTTCCTGGGGAGGGTCGGCGGCTACACCTTC.

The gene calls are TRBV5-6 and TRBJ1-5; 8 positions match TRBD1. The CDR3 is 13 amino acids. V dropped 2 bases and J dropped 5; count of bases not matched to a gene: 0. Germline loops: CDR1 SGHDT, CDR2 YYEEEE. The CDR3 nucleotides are TGTGCCAGCAGCTTACAGGGGGATCAGCCCCAGCATTTT. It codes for CASSLQGDQPQHF.

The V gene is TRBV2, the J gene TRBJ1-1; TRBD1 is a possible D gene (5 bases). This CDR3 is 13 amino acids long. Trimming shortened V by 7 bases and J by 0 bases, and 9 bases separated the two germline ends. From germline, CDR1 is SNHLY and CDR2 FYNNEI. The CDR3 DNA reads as TGTGCCAGCACTCCGACAGTGAACACTGAAGCTTTCTTT. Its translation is CASTPTVNTEAFF.

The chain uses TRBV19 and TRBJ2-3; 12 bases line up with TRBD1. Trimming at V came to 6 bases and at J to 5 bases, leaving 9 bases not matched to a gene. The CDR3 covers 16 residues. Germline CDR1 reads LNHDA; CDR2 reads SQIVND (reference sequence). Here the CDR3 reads CASSQAGQGAIDTQYF. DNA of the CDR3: TGTGCCAGTAGCCAAGCGGGACAGGGGGCAATAGATACGCAGTATTTT.

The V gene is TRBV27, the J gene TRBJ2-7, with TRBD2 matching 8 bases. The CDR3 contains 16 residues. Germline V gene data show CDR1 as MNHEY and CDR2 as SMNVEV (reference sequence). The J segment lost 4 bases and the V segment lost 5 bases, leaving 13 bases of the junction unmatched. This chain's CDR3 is CASSMRLAPKAYEQYF. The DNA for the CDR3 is TGTGCCAGCAGTATGAGACTAGCGCCAAAAGCTTACGAGCAGTACTTC.